The TCR beta chain under discussion was sequenced for a study of blood T cell repertoires in COVID-19. Study details: Samples taken during acute and convalescent COVID-19 were collected in the United States, Italy and Spain. The cDNA or gDNA used as material had been derived from T cells, B-cell-depleted T cells, or PBMCs.

Original analysis: The assay estimated nucleated cells by amplifying reference gene primers. The method was immunoSEQ multiplex PCR; TCRdb's version includes in-frame clones alone and lacks a portion of them. The V and J calls and clone size come from that table; D and trimming were worked out from the DNA. The data contain 90,000 or so clones, roughly 89% of them seen just once; the ten biggest clones take up approximately 4%. CDR3 size: 16 residues. V dropped 0 bases and J dropped 2 bases, with 15 bases sitting between them. From germline, CDR1 is SGHDT and CDR2 YYEEEE. This rearrangement joins TRBV5-6 to TRBJ2-7, with D perhaps TRBD1 (6 bases). Material: peripheral blood. The TCR originated in a woman of 80 years or more with active or convalescent COVID-19. CDR3 region: CASSLEGSRGAYEQYF. In DNA form, the CDR3 reads TGTGCCAGCAGCTTGGAAGGGAGCAGGGGAGCCTACGAGCAGTACTTC.